These 19 T cell receptor beta chains were all obtained from the same sample, sequenced in a study of blood T cell repertoires in COVID-19. Profiled with immunoSEQ multiplex PCR; TCRdb holds only in-frame clones, not every one. This repertoire shows more than 95,000 clones, 88% found once; its top ten account for 1.5%. The material sequenced was peripheral blood. These TCRs come from a human donor in a cohort sampled during active COVID-19.

The chain links TRBV4-2 to TRBJ2-1; 7 bases align to TRBD2. Germline CDR1 and CDR2: LGHNA and YNFKEQ. The length of the CDR3 is 14 residues. J was trimmed by 8 bases and V by 1 base; bases with no gene match: 5. The CDR3 loop is CASSQAGGEYEQFF. The CDR3 DNA reads as TGTGCCAGCAGCCAAGCTGGGGGGGAGTATGAGCAGTTCTTC.

This clone was seen only once. This chain connects TRBV4-1 to TRBJ1-5; D unclear. V was trimmed by 0 bases and J by 1 base, leaving 7 bases between them. This CDR3 has 15 amino acids. Germline values: CDR1 MGHRA, CDR2 YSYEKL. Here the CDR3 reads CASSQDSSSNQPQHF. The CDR3 DNA is TGCGCCAGCAGCCAAGATTCCTCCAGCAATCAGCCCCAGCATTTT.

The V and J genes are TRBV6-5 and TRBJ1-5, with D possibly being TRBD1 (5 bases). The CDR3 covers 13 residues. In germline, CDR1 is MNHEY, CDR2 SVGAGI. V was trimmed by 2 bases and J by 7 bases, leaving 9 bases between them. Written as DNA, the CDR3 is TGTGCCAGCAGTTACAGGGGTGGACAGCCCCAGCATTTT. The encoded protein is CASSYRGGQPQHF.

The V and J genes are TRBV7-9 and TRBJ1-3; D is ambiguous. This CDR3 contains 14 residues. CDR1 and CDR2 (germline): SEHNR, FQNEAQ (reference sequence). V lost 0 bases and J lost 2, with 5 bases in between. The CDR3 is CASSLAVAGNTIYF. The CDR3 coding sequence is TGTGCCAGCAGCTTAGCGGTAGCTGGAAACACCATATATTTT.

In this sample, this clone turned up once. The CDR3, as DNA: TGCGCCAGCAGCCTCGGGGTAGCGGGGACCTTCAATGAGCAGTTCTTC. Protein sequence: CASSLGVAGTFNEQFF. The chain has TRBV4-1 and TRBJ2-1, with 8 bases aligning to TRBD2. Trimming at V came to 4 bases and at J to 6 bases, leaving 11 bases not matched to a gene. This CDR3 has 16 amino acids. The germline V gene encodes CDR1 MGHRA and CDR2 YSYEKL.

The genes are TRBV7-9 and TRBJ2-5, with 10 positions matching TRBD2. Germline-derived CDR1 and CDR2 are SEHNR and FQNEAQ (reference sequence). The CDR3 length is 15 residues. V gave up 5 bases and J gave up 3 bases; unmatched junction bases: 6. CDR3 loop: CASSPLGLAEETQYF. CDR3 DNA: TGTGCCAGCAGCCCCCTTGGACTAGCGGAAGAGACCCAGTACTTC.

The genes are TRBV27 and TRBJ2-3; a possible D gene is TRBD1 (5 bases). The CDR3 extends over 18 amino acids. Trimming took off 5 bases at V and 3 bases at J, with 24 bases between the two ends. CDR1 is MNHEY and CDR2 is SMNVEV in the germline V gene (reference sequence). The CDR3 reads CASSRTLTEGARTDTQYF. The CDR3 DNA reads TGTGCCAGCAGTAGAACCCTGACCGAAGGGGCACGAACAGATACGCAGTATTTT.

The chain employs TRBV14 and TRBJ2-7; D is possibly TRBD2 (6 bases). V was clipped by 1 base and J by 0 bases, with 10 bases between them. The V gene's germline CDR1 is SGHDN and CDR2 FVKESK. The CDR3 is 15 residues long. Here the CDR3 reads CASSQGLGGSYEQYF. The CDR3 DNA reads as TGTGCCAGCAGCCAAGGACTGGGGGGCTCCTACGAGCAGTACTTC.

The chain couples TRBV4-1 to TRBJ2-7; 9 bases are a match to TRBD1. The germline CDR1 and CDR2 sequences are MGHRA and YSYEKL. This CDR3 is built from 16 residues. Losses at the gene ends were 0 bases for V and 6 bases for J; bases not matched to a gene: 9. CDR3 nucleotide sequence: TGCGCCAGCAGCCAAGATAGGCTACAGGGGGCTCGCGAGCAGTACTTC. This codes for CASSQDRLQGAREQYF.

J is TRBJ1-2 and V is TRBV6-5; D not resolved. The germline V gene has CDR1 MNHEY and CDR2 SVGAGI. The CDR3 length is 16 residues. Trimming cost V 0 bases and J 9 bases, with 20 bases left between them. The CDR3 loop is CASSYSRHTEVGSYTF. In DNA, the CDR3 is TGTGCCAGCAGTTACTCGCGCCATACCGAAGTCGGGAGCTACACCTTC.

The gene calls are TRBV7-8 and TRBJ2-1; a possible D gene is TRBD2 (5 bases). Germline V gene data show CDR1 as SGHVS and CDR2 as FQNEAQ. V gave up 4 bases and J gave up 5 bases, with 12 bases separating them. The CDR3 runs 14 residues. In nucleotides, the CDR3 is TGTGCCAGCAGCTCCCCGGAGGAAGACAATGAGCAGTTCTTC. It codes for CASSSPEEDNEQFF. Full variable domain (missing parts from reference TRBV7-8 and TRBJ2-1): GAGVSQSPRYKVAKRGQDVALRCDPISGHVSLFWYQQALGQGPEFLTYFQNEAQLDKSGLPSDRFFAERPEGSVSTLKIQRTQQEDSAVYLCASSSPEEDNEQFFGPGTRLTVL.

This clone showed up just once. V usage is TRBV3-1 (or the pseudogene TRBV3-2) and J usage is TRBJ2-7; D not resolved. Germline V CDR1 and CDR2: LGHDT, YNNKEL (reference sequence). Deletions cut 1 base from V and 6 bases from J, with 7 bases between. CDR3 length: 12 residues. The CDR3 loop reads CASSQGALEQYF. The CDR3 region has the DNA TGTGCCAGCAGCCAAGGCGCTCTCGAGCAGTACTTC.

This chain joins TRBV11-2 and TRBJ1-4; D unclear. CDR1 is SGHAT and CDR2 is FQNNGV in the germline V gene. The CDR3 covers 13 residues. Trimming took off 5 bases at V and 6 bases at J, with 10 bases between the two ends. The CDR3 DNA reads as TGTGCCAGCAGCCCTGGCCTGGATGAAAAACTGTTTTTT. Amino acid sequence: CASSPGLDEKLFF.

The chain combines TRBV7-2 with TRBJ2-1; D is perhaps TRBD2 (6 bases). Germline loops: CDR1 SGHTA, CDR2 FQGNSA. This CDR3 contains 15 residues. V was trimmed by 0 bases and J by 9 bases, leaving 15 bases between them. CDR3 in DNA: TGTGCCAGCAGCTTAGCGGGTGGGGCCGGGAGTGAGCAGTTCTTC. Residues: CASSLAGGAGSEQFF.

The V gene is TRBV5-1, the J gene TRBJ2-3, with TRBD2 matching 8 bases. The germline gives CDR1 SGHRS, CDR2 YFSETQ. The CDR3 is 15 amino acids. V trimming: 0 bases; J trimming: 5 bases; junction bases outside the gene matches: 5. The CDR3 DNA reads as TGCGCCAGCAGCTTGGGAGCGGGAGAGGGAGATACGCAGTATTTT. Its translation is CASSLGAGEGDTQYF.

The CDR3 spells CASSLGQGAGTGELFF. The CDR3 DNA follows: TGTGCCAGCAGCCTGGGACAGGGGGCCGGAACCGGGGAGCTGTTTTTT. V is TRBV5-8 and J is TRBJ2-2; TRBD1 matches at 12 bases. The germline V gene has CDR1 SGHTS and CDR2 YDEGEE. CDR3 size: 16 residues. Trimming at V came to 4 bases and at J to 5 bases, leaving 6 bases not matched to a gene.

This clone was seen once. J is TRBJ2-5 and V is TRBV5-1, with D perhaps matching TRBD1 (6 bases). Trimming stripped 4 bases from V and 5 bases from J, with 21 bases between. The CDR3 is 16 amino acids. CDR1 is SGHRS, CDR2 YFSETQ, per germline. The CDR3 here is CASSGTGTYSSETQYF. The CDR3 DNA follows: TGCGCCAGCAGCGGAACCGGGACATACTCGTCGGAGACCCAGTACTTC. Full variable domain (outside the CDR3, taken from reference TRBV5-1 and TRBJ2-5): KAGVTQTPRYLIKTRGQQVTLSCSPISGHRSVSWYQQTPGQGLQFLFEYFSETQRNKGNFPGRFSGRQFSNSRSEMNVSTLELGDSALYLCASSGTGTYSSETQYFGPGTRLLVL.

This clone was recorded a few times. The chain links TRBV9 to TRBJ2-5; D is undetermined. V shed 3 bases and J shed 3 bases, with 3 bases lying between them. Looked up from germline, CDR1 is SGDLS and CDR2 is YYNGEE. The CDR3 length is 11 residues. CDR3 sequence: CASSAEETQYF. The CDR3 DNA sequence: TGTGCCAGCAGCGCCGAAGAGACCCAGTACTTC.

V gene TRBV24-1 combines with J gene TRBJ2-2; TRBD1 matches at 7 bases. In germline, CDR1 is KGHDR, CDR2 SFDVKD. The CDR3 contains 13 residues. J lost 2 bases, V lost 10 bases, and 3 bases had no gene match. The CDR3 protein is CATRDRNTGELFF. The CDR3 nucleotides are TGTGCCACTCGGGACAGAAACACCGGGGAGCTGTTTTTT.